These 30 T cell receptor beta chains were all obtained from the same sample, sequenced in a study of tumor and adjacent non-tumor tissue in lung cancer. A modified ARM-PCR protocol with three rounds of nested PCR amplified TCRbeta. TCRdb independently ran MiXCR on the multiplex PCR reads; one entry per CDR3 protein. Of tens of thousands of distinct CDR3 sequences listed, approximately 65% are singletons. The template was RNA from unsorted bulk tissue. Sequences were obtained from lung tumor tissue. All receptors come from a man in his sixties with non-small cell lung cancer.

This clonotype was picked up one time. No conserved phenylalanine or tryptophan ends this CDR3, so it is likely a read error. The chain uses TRBV10-2 and TRBJ2-7; TRBD2 aligns across 7 bases. Germline V gene sequence: CDR1 WSHSY, CDR2 SAAADI. With 7 bases clipped from V and 7 bases from J, the junction kept 16 bases outside the gene matches. This CDR3 region has 15 residues. CDR3 DNA sequence: TGCGCCAGCACCCCTGGGCAGGGAGGGAACTATGAGCAGTACCTC. It encodes CASTPGQGGNYEQYL.

In regard to this clonotype: Being one base from a much bigger clone, this may be a read error. This chain connects TRBV2 to TRBJ2-5, with D unclear. The CDR3 is made up of 13 amino acids. The V and J ends lost 6 bases and 3 bases respectively, with 11 bases between them. Germline V gene sequence: CDR1 SNHLY, CDR2 FYNNEI. CDR3 bases: TGTGCCAGCAGCAAGACCAGAGAAGAGACCCAGTACTTC. It translates to CASSKTREETQYF.

As regards this clonotype: A read error may produce the germline difference seen at one junction end. This chain links TRBV29-1 with TRBJ1-1; no clear D gene. Germline CDR1 reads SQVTM; CDR2 reads ANQGSEA. The CDR3 consists of 16 residues. For the CDR3, the DNA is TGCAGCGTTGAGGCCGGCTCTACCAGGAGGAACAATGAAGCTTTCTTT. This sequence encodes CSVEAGSTRRNNEAFF.

DNA for the CDR3: TGCAGCGTTGAGGCGGAGGGGCCCCGTCAGCCCCAGCATTTT. Its protein is CSVEAEGPRQPQHF. J is TRBJ1-5 and V is TRBV29-1, with D possibly TRBD1 on 5 matching bases. The V and J ends lost 3 bases and 6 bases respectively, with 15 bases between them. CDR1 and CDR2 (germline): SQVTM, ANQGSEA. This CDR3 comprises 14 residues.

In this sample, this clonotype turned up a few times. The rearrangement links TRBV11-2 to TRBJ2-3, with no clear D. Germline lookup yields CDR1 SGHAT and CDR2 FQNNGV. The germline V and J ends were trimmed by 5 bases and 8 bases, with 17 bases remaining between them. This CDR3 has 14 amino acids. CDR3 residues: CASSHRASASTQYF. Written as DNA, the CDR3 is TGTGCCAGCAGCCACCGGGCCTCTGCGTCTACGCAGTATTTT.

The chain links TRBV29-1 to TRBJ2-7; 11 bases are a match to TRBD2. CDR1 is SQVTM, CDR2 ANQGSEA, per germline. The CDR3 has 14 amino acids. V lost 5 bases to trimming and J lost 6 bases; unmatched junction nucleotides: 9. The CDR3 sequence is CSVRLAGGVGEQYF. The CDR3, as DNA: TGCAGCGTTAGGCTAGCGGGAGGTGTGGGCGAGCAGTACTTC.

On this clonotype itself: A read error is possible here, since a much larger clone lies one base away. The chain is built from TRBV28 and TRBJ2-4, with 7 nucleotides matching TRBD1. The CDR3 extends over 16 amino acids. V trimming: 10 bases; J trimming: 0 bases; junction bases outside the gene matches: 12. The germline V gene encodes CDR1 MDHEN and CDR2 SYDVKM. The CDR3 DNA reads TGTGCCAACAGAGGGGGCTCGAACCTAGCCAAAAACATTCAGTACTTC. Protein product: CANRGGSNLAKNIQYF.

This clonotype was seen at least ten times. The rearrangement joins TRBV28 to TRBJ2-1; D gene unclear. The germline CDR1 and CDR2 sequences are MDHEN and SYDVKM. This CDR3 is built from 11 residues. V lost 5 bases to trimming and J lost 12 bases, with 11 bases between them. The CDR3 protein is CASSPAIGQFF. CDR3 DNA: TGTGCCAGCAGTCCCGCCATCGGGCAGTTCTTC.

This clonotype was seen more than once but under ten times. The CDR3 coding sequence is TGTGCCAGCAGCCCCACACCTGGCAATGAGCAGTTCTTC. Translation: CASSPTPGNEQFF. V is TRBV11-3 and J is TRBJ2-1; D not certain. Germline loops: CDR1 SGHNT, CDR2 YENEEA. V lost 5 bases, J lost 6 bases, and 11 bases lay in between. This CDR3 spans 13 amino acids.

A word on this clonotype: A read error may account for a junction end that differs from germline. The chain joins TRBV5-4 to TRBJ2-7, with D hard to call. Germline CDR1 SGHNT, CDR2 YYREEE (reference sequence). The CDR3 has 13 residues. The CDR3 loop reads CVSSDNRFYEQYF. The CDR3 DNA sequence: TGTGTCAGCAGCGACAATAGATTCTACGAGCAGTACTTC.

V usage is TRBV20-1 and J usage is TRBJ1-2, with D perhaps TRBD1 (6 bases). The germline V gene encodes CDR1 DFQATT and CDR2 SNEGSKA (reference sequence). The length of the CDR3 is 15 residues. CDR3 nucleotides: TGCAATGTTAGGCCCCCGGGGGCCGGCGGCTATGGCTACACCTTC. Translation gives CNVRPPGAGGYGYTF.

V is TRBV5-1 and J is TRBJ1-1; 8 bases align to TRBD1. The CDR3 contains 15 residues. CDR1 and CDR2 from the germline V gene are SGHRS and YFSETQ. V lost 9 bases to trimming and J lost 1 base; unmatched junction nucleotides: 11. The CDR3 nucleotides are TGCGCCAACAGACCGGGACAGGTCACGAACACTGAAGCTTTCTTT. Encoded protein: CANRPGQVTNTEAFF.

In this sample, this clonotype turned up many times. The chain couples TRBV4-1 to TRBJ2-7, with 7 bases identical to TRBD1. CDR3 length: 16 amino acids. CDR1 is MGHRA, CDR2 YSYEKL, per germline. J gave up 4 bases and V 3 bases, and 12 bases lay outside the gene matches. This chain's CDR3 is CASSHGTGQTTYEQYF. CDR3 nucleotides: TGCGCCAGCAGCCACGGTACGGGACAGACAACATACGAGCAGTACTTC.

Of note for this clonotype: Compared with germline, one end of the junction differs, possibly owing to a read error. CDR3 coding DNA: TGTGCCAGCAGCCGGGACAGGATTAATCAGACCCAGCATTTT. It is translated as CASSRDRINQTQHF. The V call is TRBV6-2 or TRBV6-3, the J call TRBJ1-5; 8 nucleotides match TRBD1. This CDR3 spans 14 amino acids. Germline V gene data show CDR1 as MNHEY and CDR2 as SVGEGT.

On this clonotype itself: This may come from a read error, since a much larger clone is one base off. This likely comes from a read error, as the CDR3 has no conserved phenylalanine or tryptophan at its end. The rearrangement links TRBV20-1 to TRBJ1-6; D may be TRBD1 (5 bases). This CDR3 comprises 15 residues. V was trimmed by 2 bases and J by 5 bases, leaving 13 bases between them. The germline gives CDR1 DFQATT, CDR2 SNEGSKA (reference sequence). The CDR3 is CSARKGPGNNSPLHS. The CDR3 bases are TGCAGTGCTAGAAAGGGGCCAGGCAATAATTCACCCCTCCACTCT.

To note about this clonotype: The junction departs from the called germline gene at one end, perhaps through a read error. The chain couples TRBV12-3 or TRBV12-4 to TRBJ2-1; 10 bases match TRBD1. The CDR3 sequence is 12 residues long. The CDR3: CVSRPGTGAMFF. DNA of the CDR3: TGCGTCAGCAGGCCGGGGACAGGGGCTATGTTCTTC.

This clonotype was seen many times. This CDR3 fails to terminate in the conserved phenylalanine or tryptophan, so it likely reflects a read error. This chain uses TRBV6-2 or TRBV6-3 with TRBJ1-2; D is uncertain. Between the trimmed V and J ends, which lost 0 bases and 2 bases, there was a span of 10 bases. CDR1 is MNHEY, CDR2 SVGEGT, per germline. There are 15 residues in the CDR3. CDR3 amino acids: CASSYSAGLNYGYTL. In nucleotides, the CDR3 is TGTGCCAGCAGTTACTCGGCAGGCCTGAACTATGGCTACACCCTC.

This chain links TRBV2 with TRBJ1-6; 7 nucleotides align to TRBD1. With 8 bases clipped from V and 6 bases from J, the junction kept 7 bases outside the gene matches. The V gene's germline CDR1 is SNHLY and CDR2 FYNNEI. The CDR3 consists of 14 residues. DNA of the CDR3: TGTGCCAGCGGCCCCCGGGACAGTAATTCACCCCTCCACTTT. Residues: CASGPRDSNSPLHF.

This clonotype was seen ten or more times. The rearrangement joins TRBV4-3 to TRBJ1-2; a possible D gene is TRBD1 (6 bases). V dropped 0 bases and J dropped 7 bases, with 12 bases sitting between them. CDR3 length: 14 amino acids. Germline values: CDR1 LGHNA, CDR2 YSLEER. The CDR3 nucleotides read TGCGCCAGCAGCCAAGATACGTCAGGGGCTGGCTACACCTTC. Protein: CASSQDTSGAGYTF.

Worth noting for this clonotype: One end of the junction is discordant with germline, which a read error may explain. The J gene is TRBJ1-1, the V gene TRBV7-8, with D maybe TRBD1 (5 bases). This CDR3 contains 15 residues. CDR1 and CDR2 (germline): SGHVS, FQNEAQ. Here the CDR3 reads CVSSLDGHQNTEAFF. CDR3 sequence (DNA): TGTGTCAGCAGTTTAGACGGACACCAAAACACTGAAGCTTTCTTT.

This rearrangement joins TRBV11-3 to TRBJ2-7, with D perhaps assigned TRBD1 or TRBD2 (6 bases each). Germline-derived CDR1 and CDR2 are SGHNT and YENEEA. Trimming shortened V by 4 bases and J by 6 bases, and 25 bases separated the two germline ends. The CDR3 consists of 17 residues. Written as DNA, the CDR3 is TGTGCCAGCAGCTCCCACATGATCGGGGGCGCGAGAAGCGAGCAGTACTTC. Protein sequence: CASSSHMIGGARSEQYF. Full variable domain (missing parts from reference TRBV11-3 and TRBJ2-7): EAGVVQSPRYKIIEKKQPVAFWCNPISGHNTLYWYLQNLGQGPELLIRYENEEAVDDSQLPKDRFSAERLKGVDSTLKIQPAELGDSAVYLCASSSHMIGGARSEQYFGPGTRLTVT.

Ten or more counts support this clonotype. The chain joins TRBV5-4 to TRBJ2-5; the D gene is possibly TRBD2 (6 bases). This CDR3 is 13 amino acids long. Germline loops: CDR1 SGHNT, CDR2 YYREEE (reference sequence). V lost 4 bases and J lost 1, with 8 bases in between. The CDR3 bases are TGTGCCAGCAGCGGGACTTTCCAAGAGACCCAGTACTTC. It codes for CASSGTFQETQYF.

The rearrangement links TRBV20-1 to TRBJ2-7, with 7 positions matching TRBD2. This CDR3 has 13 residues. Germline CDR1 is DFQATT and CDR2 is SNEGSKA (reference sequence). The DNA of the CDR3 is TGCAATACTAGAAAGGGACTAACTTACGAGCAGTACTTC. Encoded protein: CNTRKGLTYEQYF.

Notes on this clonotype: The conserved final phenylalanine or tryptophan is absent from the CDR3, which likely points to a read error. V is TRBV4-3 and J is TRBJ2-5; D may be TRBD1 (6 bases). There are 14 residues in the CDR3. Germline lookup yields CDR1 LGHNA and CDR2 YSLEER. CDR3 amino acids: CDSSQDVGGETQYI. Here the CDR3 DNA reads TGCGACAGCAGCCAAGATGTAGGGGGAGAGACCCAGTACATC.

On this clonotype: Compared with germline, one end of the junction differs, possibly owing to a read error. The V gene is TRBV6-2 or TRBV6-3, the J gene TRBJ2-7; possibly TRBD1 for D (5 bases). CDR1 is MNHEY and CDR2 is SVGEGT in the germline V gene. This CDR3 comprises 13 residues. In nucleotides, the CDR3 is TGTACCAGCAGTTATACGGCAGGGTACGAGGAGTACTTC. Translated: CTSSYTAGYEEYF.

Here the CDR3 reads CASTQTGGAGYTF. The CDR3 DNA is TGTGCCAGCACCCAAACAGGGGGCGCTGGCTACACCTTC. This chain uses TRBV11-2 with TRBJ1-2; 9 bases line up with TRBD1. Unmatched junction bases numbered 7, after V lost 7 bases and J lost 7 bases. The CDR3 is 13 amino acids. The germline V gene has CDR1 SGHAT and CDR2 FQNNGV.

This clonotype was seen more than once but under ten times. One base away lies a much larger clone, so this may be a sequencing read error. The V gene is TRBV6-2 or TRBV6-3, the J gene TRBJ2-7; D unclear. Germline V gene data show CDR1 as MNHEY and CDR2 as SVGEGT. The CDR3 runs 13 residues. V lost 2 bases to trimming and J lost 6 bases, with 11 bases between them. The CDR3 sequence: CASSYTRTGEQYF. CDR3 DNA sequence: TGTGCCAGCAGTTACACGCGGACGGGCGAGCAGTACTTC.

CDR3 protein: CASSDQLYNEQFF. In DNA, the CDR3 is TGTGCCAGCAGTGATCAGCTATACAATGAGCAGTTCTTC. This chain links TRBV2 with TRBJ2-1; D is unclear. From germline, CDR1 is SNHLY and CDR2 FYNNEI. CDR3 size: 13 residues. V dropped 3 bases and J dropped 4 bases, with 7 bases sitting between them.

The V call is TRBV6-1, the J call TRBJ2-5, with unresolved D. There are 13 residues in the CDR3. V lost 7 bases to trimming and J lost 7 bases, with 16 bases between them. In germline, CDR1 is MNHNS, CDR2 SASEGT. The CDR3 loop reads CASNLGSYMTQYF. The CDR3 region has the DNA TGTGCCAGCAACCTGGGGTCATATATGACCCAGTACTTC.

The V call is TRBV12-3 or TRBV12-4, the J call TRBJ2-1; D is unclear. V was trimmed by 0 bases and J by 12 bases, leaving 12 bases between them. This CDR3 has 13 residues. CDR3 region: CASSLAQVKRQFF. The CDR3 DNA reads as TGTGCCAGCAGTTTAGCCCAGGTTAAGCGGCAGTTCTTC.